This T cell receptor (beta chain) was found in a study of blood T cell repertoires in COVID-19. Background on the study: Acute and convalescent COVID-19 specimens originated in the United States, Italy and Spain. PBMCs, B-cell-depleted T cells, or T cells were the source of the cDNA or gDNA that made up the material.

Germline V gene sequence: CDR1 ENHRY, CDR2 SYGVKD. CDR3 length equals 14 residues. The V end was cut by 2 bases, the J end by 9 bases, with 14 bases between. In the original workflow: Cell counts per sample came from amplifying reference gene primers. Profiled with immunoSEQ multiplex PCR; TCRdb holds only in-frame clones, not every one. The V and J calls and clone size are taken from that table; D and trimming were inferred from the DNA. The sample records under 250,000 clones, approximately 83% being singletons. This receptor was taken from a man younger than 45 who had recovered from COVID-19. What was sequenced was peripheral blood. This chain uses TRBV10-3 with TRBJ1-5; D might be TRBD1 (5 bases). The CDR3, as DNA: TGTGCCATCAGTGAGGCGGGAGGGCAGGGGCCCCAGCATTTT. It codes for CAISEAGGQGPQHF.